A selection of T cell receptor beta chains follows, all from one sample in a study of shared clonotypes between healthy human individuals. The method was immunoSEQ multiplex PCR; TCRdb's version includes in-frame clones alone and lacks a portion of them. Seen here are hundreds of thousands of clones, over 65% observed once, and the top ten hold approximately 1.6%. The specimen sequenced was memory CD4+ T cells sorted from blood. These receptors all stem from a woman under 40 in good health. Both conserved end residues are part of each CDR3. A D gene is named only where the DNA matches it firmly. Part of the rows lack a size; the others show once, few, many or a class for expanded clones.

size	J	V	D	DNA	CDR3
.	TRBJ2-7	TRBV7-9	.	TGTGCCAGCAGCTTAACCGGGACACCTACCTTCGAGCAGTACTTC	CASSLTGTPTFEQYF
.	TRBJ2-1	TRBV10-3	TRBD2	TGTGCCATCAGTGAACTAGCGGGAGTTGAGCAGTTCTTC	CAISELAGVEQFF
.	TRBJ2-7	TRBV18	.	TGTGCCAGCTCACGGGCGTTAAACGAAGGCATGGGGATTTGGGAGCAGTACTTC	CASSRALNEGMGIWEQYF
.	TRBJ2-7	TRBV19	TRBD2	TGTGCCAGTAGCCGGACTAGCGGGAGATACGAGCAGTACTTC	CASSRTSGRYEQYF
.	TRBJ2-3	TRBV7-9	.	TGTGCCAGCAGGAGCAGGGGTGGGACAGATACGCAGTATTTT	CASRSRGGTDTQYF
.	TRBJ1-2	TRBV7-8	TRBD1	TGTGCCAGCAGCCGCCCCGGGACAGGGGACTATGGCTACACCTTC	CASSRPGTGDYGYTF
.	TRBJ1-5	TRBV2	TRBD1	TGTGCCAGCAGCGCGGACAGGGGAAATCAGCCCCAGCATTTT	CASSADRGNQPQHF
.	TRBJ1-1	TRBV13	TRBD1	TGTGCCAGCAGCCGTGGGGACAGCTTCTTGAACACTGAAGCTTTCTTT	CASSRGDSFLNTEAFF
.	TRBJ2-3	TRBV5-1	.	TGCGCCACCCAACGGCAGGGCGGACAGAGCACAGATACGCAGTATTTT	CATQRQGGQSTDTQYF
.	TRBJ2-3	TRBV23-1	TRBD1	TGCGCCAGCAGCCAGACAGGGACGACAGATACGCAGTATTTT	CASSQTGTTDTQYF
.	TRBJ1-2	TRBV5-1	.	TGCGCCAGCAGCTTGACCGGGGACCTAAACTATGGCTACACCTTC	CASSLTGDLNYGYTF
.	TRBJ1-1	TRBV19	.	TGTGCCAGTAGTATAGATCGGGGCAGGAATGAAGCTTTCTTT	CASSIDRGRNEAFF
.	TRBJ2-7	TRBV5-7	.	TGTGCCAGCAGCTTCCAACCCTATGGTGGCTGGTCAGACCACGAGCAGTACTTC	CASSFQPYGGWSDHEQYF
.	TRBJ2-7	TRBV19	.	TGTGCCAGTAGTATACAACGGGAGATCGGGTACGAGCAGTACTTC	CASSIQREIGYEQYF
.	TRBJ1-2	TRBV7-9	.	TGTGCCAGCAGCCCAGACGGCGGGAACTATGGCTACACCTTC	CASSPDGGNYGYTF
.	TRBJ2-1	TRBV5-1	TRBD2	TGCGCCAGCAGCTTGGCCTCGACTAGCGGGAGTCATGAGCAGTTCTTC	CASSLASTSGSHEQFF
few	TRBJ2-2	TRBV11-2	.	TGTGCCAGCAGCGGCACCGGGGAGCTGTTTTTT	CASSGTGELFF
.	TRBJ2-7	TRBV28	.	TGTGCCAGCAGTACGACAGTCTCCTACGAGCAGTACTTC	CASSTTVSYEQYF
.	TRBJ2-2	TRBV2	.	TGTGCCAGCAGTGATCAAGGGACGAACACCGGGGAGCTGTTTTTT	CASSDQGTNTGELFF
.	TRBJ1-5	TRBV19	.	TGTGCCAGTAGTATTCGGGACGGAAGGCGCTATAGCAATCAGCCCCAGCATTTT	CASSIRDGRRYSNQPQHF
.	TRBJ2-2	TRBV5-2	.	TGTGCCAGCAGCCAAGATCTCCCAGCCGGGGAGCTGTTTTTT	CASSQDLPAGELFF
.	TRBJ2-5	TRBV4-1	.	TGCGCCAGCAGCCAGCAACTCTCGGAGACCCAGTACTTC	CASSQQLSETQYF
.	TRBJ2-1	TRBV20-1	.	TGCAGTGCTAGCGACTACAATGAGCAGTTCTTC	CSASDYNEQFF
.	TRBJ2-3	TRBV4-1	.	TGCGCCAGCAGCCGAGGGACTCCACCACATACGCAGTATTTT	CASSRGTPPHTQYF
.	TRBJ1-3	TRBV5-1	.	TGCGCCAGCAGCGGGGGCGCCTCTGGAAACACCATATATTTT	CASSGGASGNTIYF
.	TRBJ1-1	TRBV11-2	.	TGTGCCAGCACCTTGAGCAGGATGAACACTGAAGCTTTCTTT	CASTLSRMNTEAFF
.	TRBJ2-5	TRBV25-1	.	TGTGCCGCCGGGTGGGGGTACCAAGAGACCCAGTACTTC	CAAGWGYQETQYF
.	TRBJ1-4	TRBV2	.	TGTGCCAGCCGACGGTTAACTAATGAAAAACTGTTTTTT	CASRRLTNEKLFF
.	TRBJ2-7	TRBV30	TRBD2	TGTGCCTGGAGGGAGCCTGGGACTAGCGGGAGGGCTTACGAGCAGTACTTC	CAWREPGTSGRAYEQYF
.	TRBJ2-1	TRBV25-1	.	TGTGCCAGCAGTGTAGTTGGCTCCTACAATGAGCAGTTCTTC	CASSVVGSYNEQFF
few	TRBJ2-2	TRBV7-9	.	TGTGCCAGCAGCTTAGTGGGTTTAGCAAGCGGGGAGCTGTTTTTT	CASSLVGLASGELFF
.	TRBJ1-1	TRBV5-1	.	TGCGCCAGCAGCTTGGGGACAGCCTTGGCCATGGGCACTGAAGCTTTCTTT	CASSLGTALAMGTEAFF
few	TRBJ1-5	TRBV27	.	TGTGCCAGCAGTTTATATTCAGGGAGGCATCAGCCCCAGCATTTT	CASSLYSGRHQPQHF
once	TRBJ2-5	TRBV19	TRBD1	TGTGCCAGTAGGCCGGCGAGGGACAGGGGAGGAGAGACCCAGTACTTC	CASRPARDRGGETQYF
.	TRBJ2-7	TRBV6-1	.	TGTGCCAGCAGTGAGAGGGTGGAGGTGGTCTTC	CASSERVEVVF
once	TRBJ2-7	TRBV5-1	.	TGCGCCAGCAGCTTGGTGCAGACGTCCTACGAGCAGTACTTC	CASSLVQTSYEQYF
.	TRBJ1-1	TRBV18	TRBD1	TGTGCCAGCTCACCATCGTACAGGGGAACTGAAGCTTTCTTT	CASSPSYRGTEAFF
once	TRBJ2-5	TRBV28	.	TGTGCCAGCACCCTTGGCCGGTCTGGGGAGACCCAGTACTTC	CASTLGRSGETQYF
.	TRBJ2-3	TRBV4-2	TRBD2	TGTGCCAGCAGCCCACGGGGTCTAGCGGGGGGCACAGATACGCAGTATTTT	CASSPRGLAGGTDTQYF
.	TRBJ2-7	TRBV28	TRBD2	TGTGCCAGCACGGTAACGGGAGGGCCGGTCGAGCAGTACTTC	CASTVTGGPVEQYF
.	TRBJ2-5	TRBV7-9	TRBD2	TGTGCCAGCAGCTTAGCGTTCGCGGGAGATGAGACCCAGTACTTC	CASSLAFAGDETQYF
.	TRBJ1-5	TRBV27	TRBD1	TGTGCCAGCAGGCGTGGACAGGGAGAAAGTCAGCCCCAGCATTTT	CASRRGQGESQPQHF
once	TRBJ1-5	TRBV6-5	TRBD1	TGTGCCAGCACCCGACAGGGAGTTAACCAGCCCCAGCATTTT	CASTRQGVNQPQHF
.	TRBJ2-7	TRBV11-2	.	TGTGCCAGCACCAAACTTGGAATGAGCGGGGAGCAGTACTTC	CASTKLGMSGEQYF
.	TRBJ2-3	TRBV28	.	TGTGCCAGCAGCCACCGGACAAGCACAGATACGCAGTATTTT	CASSHRTSTDTQYF
.	TRBJ2-1	TRBV5-1	.	TGCGCCAGCAGCTTAGGGACTGCTTCCTACAATGAGCAGTTCTTC	CASSLGTASYNEQFF
.	TRBJ1-1	TRBV19	.	TGTGCCAGTAGAAAGAACACTGAAGCTTTCTTT	CASRKNTEAFF
.	TRBJ2-7	TRBV28	TRBD2	TGTGCCAGCAGCTCCCGGCGGCGGGAGGAAAGGGAGCAGTACTTC	CASSSRRREEREQYF
.	TRBJ1-2	TRBV6-4	.	TGTGCCAGCAGTGCGTCGGGGGCCGGTGGCTACACCTTC	CASSASGAGGYTF
.	TRBJ1-2	TRBV5-1	TRBD1	TGCGCCAGCAGCTTGGAGGGACAGACCTATGGCTACACCTTC	CASSLEGQTYGYTF